This is a list of T cell receptor beta chains from one sample in a study of T cell repertoires in cytomegalovirus infection. TCRdb re-called the reads through MiXCR, storing one row per CDR3 protein. The data contain about a million distinct CDR3 sequences, about a third of them singletons. No antigen has been assigned to these receptors. The sequencing used cultured CD8+ T cells from PBMCs, collected from culture after CMV antigen stimulation. Receptors originate from a human donor in good health (CMV status not recorded). Some clones in this sample may be carry-over from other donors' samples. The CDR3 runs from the conserved cysteine through the conserved F or W. Fields, in order: clone size, J gene, V gene, D gene, CDR3 protein, CDR3 DNA. The D gene is left open where the match is weak. A row's size may be missing; if present it is once, few, many or a size class.

NA	TRBJ1-4	TRBV5-6	NA	CASSLKEKLFF	TGTGCCAGCAGCTTGAAAGAAAAACTGTTTTTT
many	TRBJ2-2	TRBV12-3/TRBV12-4	NA	CASSPTGPGELFF	TGTGCCAGCAGTCCTACAGGGCCCGGGGAGCTGTTTTTT
NA	TRBJ1-2	TRBV9	TRBD1	CANSVQKGTGSYGYTF	TGTGCCAACAGCGTTCAGAAGGGGACAGGGAGCTATGGCTACACCTTC
NA	TRBJ2-5	TRBV6-5	TRBD2	CASSYSAGGLETQYF	TGTGCCAGCAGTTACTCCGCGGGGGGCTTAGAGACCCAGTACTTC
many	TRBJ2-1	TRBV6-1	NA	CASGARTAEPHYNEQFF	TGTGCCAGCGGAGCCCGAACCGCGGAGCCTCACTACAATGAGCAGTTCTTC
NA	TRBJ2-7	TRBV7-9	NA	CASSSQRTQYF	TGTGCCAGCAGCTCCCAGCGGACGCAGTACTTC
NA	TRBJ2-1	TRBV4-3	NA	CASSQDLKYGGSIGEQFF	TGCGCCAGCAGCCAAGATCTTAAGTACGGAGGGTCTATTGGTGAGCAGTTCTTC
NA	TRBJ1-6	TRBV6-1	NA	CASSSHRVVDTLHF	TGTGCCAGCAGTTCCCACAGGGTCGTTGACACCCTCCACTTT
NA	TRBJ2-2	TRBV15	NA	CATSLRNTGELFF	TGTGCCACCAGCCTTCGGAACACCGGGGAGCTGTTTTTT
NA	TRBJ2-7	TRBV7-6	NA	CASSYPDRHRSYEQYF	TGTGCCAGCAGTTATCCCGACAGGCATCGCTCCTACGAGCAGTACTTC
few	TRBJ1-5	TRBV6-6	NA	CASSFRREQVIIDNQPQHF	TGTGCCAGCAGTTTCCGACGCGAGCAGGTGATTATCGACAATCAGCCCCAGCATTTT
few	TRBJ1-1	TRBV10-3	NA	CAISRQGLSFF	TGTGCCATCAGCCGCCAGGGTTTGTCTTTCTTT
NA	TRBJ2-1	TRBV6-6	TRBD2	CASSRGLAGFSEQFF	TGTGCCAGCAGCAGAGGGCTAGCGGGTTTTAGTGAGCAGTTCTTC
NA	TRBJ2-3	TRBV6-6	NA	CASSQSGPSDTQYF	TGTGCCAGCAGCCAATCAGGGCCCTCCGATACGCAGTATTTT
NA	TRBJ2-7	TRBV7-6	NA	CASSERQGRGEQYF	TGTGCCAGCAGCGAAAGACAGGGCCGGGGGGAGCAGTACTTC
NA	TRBJ2-6	TRBV4-1	TRBD1	CASSQDPDRAGANVLTF	TGCGCCAGCAGCCAAGATCCCGACAGGGCTGGGGCCAACGTCCTGACTTTC
many	TRBJ1-1	TRBV6-2/TRBV6-3	TRBD1	CASSWTGGNTEAFF	TGTGCCAGCAGCTGGACAGGGGGCAACACTGAAGCTTTCTTT
NA	TRBJ2-7	TRBV6-5	NA	CASSYSPLSSYEQYF	TGTGCCAGCAGTTACTCGCCACTGAGCTCCTACGAGCAGTACTTC
NA	TRBJ2-5	TRBV6-5	NA	CASSYTGTSLGETQYF	TGTGCCAGCAGTTACACCGGGACTTCCCTGGGGGAGACCCAGTACTTC
NA	TRBJ1-6	TRBV27	NA	CASSWAGINSPLHF	TGTGCCAGCAGTTGGGCAGGCATAAATTCACCCCTCCACTTT
few	TRBJ2-3	TRBV6-1	NA	CASSLDYLSTDTQYF	TGTGCCAGCAGTCTGGACTACCTTAGCACAGATACGCAGTATTTT
few	TRBJ1-1	TRBV6-6	NA	CASSYSADIEAFF	TGTGCCAGCAGTTACAGCGCCGATATTGAAGCTTTCTTT
NA	TRBJ2-1	TRBV19	TRBD1	CASSIDNFAGGSYNEQFF	TGTGCCAGTAGTATAGATAATTTCGCAGGGGGCTCCTACAATGAGCAGTTCTTC
NA	TRBJ1-6	TRBV6-1	NA	CASSEGRVMGSPLHF	TGTGCCAGCAGTGAAGGGCGGGTAATGGGTTCACCCCTCCACTTT
NA	TRBJ2-5	TRBV29-1	TRBD2	CSVYGGLAGIQETQYF	TGCAGCGTTTATGGGGGACTAGCGGGGATACAAGAGACCCAGTACTTC
NA	TRBJ1-2	TRBV27	TRBD1	CASSTMDRGFYGYTF	TGTGCCAGCAGTACTATGGACAGGGGGTTCTATGGCTACACCTTC
many	TRBJ2-2	TRBV7-8	TRBD1	CASSLGGQEVPVRAGELFF	TGTGCCAGCAGCTTGGGGGGACAGGAGGTCCCGGTTAGGGCCGGGGAGCTGTTTTTT
many	TRBJ2-1	TRBV7-2	NA	CASSLVGRESNEQFF	TGTGCCAGCAGCTTAGTGGGTAGGGAGAGCAATGAGCAGTTCTTC
NA	TRBJ1-2	TRBV6-6	NA	CASSYSQTADYGYTF	TGTGCCAGCAGTTACTCGCAGACAGCGGACTATGGCTACACCTTC
NA	TRBJ2-2	TRBV11-3	TRBD2	CASSLERGDTGELFF	TGTGCCAGCAGCTTAGAGCGGGGGGACACCGGGGAGCTGTTTTTT
NA	TRBJ2-3	TRBV11-2	TRBD2	CAISKSGGMRDTQYF	TGTGCCATTTCGAAGAGCGGGGGGATGAGGGATACGCAGTATTTT
NA	TRBJ1-5	TRBV9	NA	CASSEDNSNQPQHF	TGTGCCAGCAGCGAAGATAATAGCAATCAGCCCCAGCATTTT
NA	TRBJ1-1	TRBV6-5	NA	CASSKYREITEAFF	TGTGCCAGCAGTAAATACAGGGAGATCACTGAAGCTTTCTTT
NA	TRBJ2-6	TRBV5-8	NA	CASSNEAGANVLTF	TGTGCCAGCAGCAATGAAGCTGGGGCCAACGTCCTGACTTTC
NA	TRBJ1-1	TRBV7-9	NA	CASSLEQPRVTEAFF	TGTGCCAGCAGCTTAGAACAGCCGCGGGTCACTGAAGCTTTCTTT
NA	TRBJ1-5	TRBV14	NA	CASSQAGVGNQPQHF	TGTGCCAGCAGCCAAGCCGGGGTGGGCAATCAGCCCCAGCATTTT
few	TRBJ1-2	TRBV4-1	NA	CASSQERGGIYGYTF	TGCGCCAGCAGCCAAGAGAGGGGGGGAATTTATGGCTACACCTTC
NA	TRBJ2-3	TRBV2	TRBD1	CANSSRDREGDTQYF	TGTGCCAACAGTTCCCGGGACAGGGAGGGAGATACGCAGTATTTT
few	TRBJ1-1	TRBV7-6	NA	CASSQRDFNTEAFF	TGTGCCAGCAGCCAACGGGACTTCAACACTGAAGCTTTCTTT
NA	TRBJ1-5	TRBV6-2/TRBV6-3	NA	CASSYVANNQPQHF	TGTGCCAGCAGTTACGTGGCGAACAATCAGCCCCAGCATTTT